The sequence of this T cell receptor (beta chain) was determined in a study of T cell repertoires in cytomegalovirus infection. TCRdb re-called the reads with MiXCR, one entry per CDR3 protein. Among nearly 700,000 distinct CDR3 sequences, 30% to 40% were seen once, and the ten largest hold about 20%. Trimming removed 6 bases from V and 3 bases from J, with 15 bases in between. CDR1 is SNHLY, CDR2 FYNNEI, per germline. The CDR3 totals 15 residues. General observations from the study: HLA-C-restricted, CMV-specific TCR beta clonotypes were dominant ex vivo.

As regards this clonotype: Its matching antigen is unknown.

The chain combines TRBV2 with TRBJ1-3; perhaps TRBD1 as D (6 bases). The sequence was obtained from a human donor in good health (CMV status not recorded). Some clones in this sample may be carry-over from other donors' samples. This material consisted of cultured PBMCs, taken from culture after CMV antigen stimulation. CDR3 in DNA: TGTGCCAGCAGAGACACAGGGCAAGGTGGAAACACCATATATTTT. Protein sequence: CASRDTGQGGNTIYF.